This TCR beta chain was observed in a study of patients and donors after allogeneic stem cell transplantation. The germline CDR1 and CDR2 sequences are PRHDT and FYEKMQ (reference sequence). After removal of 4 bases from V and 2 bases from J, the junction contained 16 bases not matched to a gene. CDR3 size: 19 residues. This clonotype turned up a few times. In TCRdb, the RT-PCR reads were re-called with MiXCR into one record per CDR3 protein. There are 70,000 to 85,000 distinct CDR3 sequences in the sample; around 27% occur only once, and roughly 29% lies in the top ten. The rearrangement uses TRBV13 and TRBJ2-1; 8 nucleotides match TRBD2. This TCR was recovered from a human donor who was either an allogeneic HSCT recipient or a stem cell or donor lymphocyte infusion donor (not recorded which). It is not recorded whose cells these are; they may come from a transplant donor. The sample consisted of blood, either unsorted or a sorted T cell fraction (not recorded which). CDR3 sequence reads: CASSSYPGGPSAAYNEQFF. CDR3 nucleotides: TGTGCCAGCAGCTCGTACCCGGGAGGGCCGTCAGCGGCCTACAATGAGCAGTTCTTC.